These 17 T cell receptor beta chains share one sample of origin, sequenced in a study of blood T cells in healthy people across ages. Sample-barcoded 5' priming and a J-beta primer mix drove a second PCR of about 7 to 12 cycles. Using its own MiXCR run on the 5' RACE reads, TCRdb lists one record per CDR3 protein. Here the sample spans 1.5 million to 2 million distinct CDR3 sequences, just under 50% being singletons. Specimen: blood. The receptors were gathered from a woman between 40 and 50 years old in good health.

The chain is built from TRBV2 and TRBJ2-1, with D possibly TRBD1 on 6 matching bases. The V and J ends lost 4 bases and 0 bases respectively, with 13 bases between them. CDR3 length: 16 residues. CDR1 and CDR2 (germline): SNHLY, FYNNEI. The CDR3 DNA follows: TGTGCCAGCAGTGTTGGTACAGGGAGCTCCTACAATGAGCAGTTCTTC. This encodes CASSVGTGSSYNEQFF.

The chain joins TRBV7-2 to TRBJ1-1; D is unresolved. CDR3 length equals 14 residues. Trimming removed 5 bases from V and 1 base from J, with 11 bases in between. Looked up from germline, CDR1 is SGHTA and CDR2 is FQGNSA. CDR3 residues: CASSLVRTNTEAFF. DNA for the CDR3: TGTGCCAGCAGCCTCGTTCGCACGAACACTGAAGCTTTCTTT.

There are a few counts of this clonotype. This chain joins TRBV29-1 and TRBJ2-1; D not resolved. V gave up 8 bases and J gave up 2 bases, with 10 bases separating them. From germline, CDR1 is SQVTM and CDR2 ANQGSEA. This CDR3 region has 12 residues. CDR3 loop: CSFGSTYNEQFF. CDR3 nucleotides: TGCAGCTTCGGGTCCACCTACAATGAGCAGTTCTTC.

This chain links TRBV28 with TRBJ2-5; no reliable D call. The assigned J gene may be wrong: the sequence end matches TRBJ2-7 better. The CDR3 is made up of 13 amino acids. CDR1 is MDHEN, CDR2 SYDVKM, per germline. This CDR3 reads CASSVGPGPEQYF. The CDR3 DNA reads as TGTGCCAGCAGTGTAGGACCCGGTCCCGAGCAGTACTTC.

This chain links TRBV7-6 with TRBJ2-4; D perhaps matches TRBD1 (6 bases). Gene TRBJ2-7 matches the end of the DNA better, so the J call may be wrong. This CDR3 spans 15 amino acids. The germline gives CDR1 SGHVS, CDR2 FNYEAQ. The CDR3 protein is CASSSHPHRDYEQYF. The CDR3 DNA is TGTGCCAGCAGCTCTCATCCCCACAGGGATTACGAGCAGTACTTC.

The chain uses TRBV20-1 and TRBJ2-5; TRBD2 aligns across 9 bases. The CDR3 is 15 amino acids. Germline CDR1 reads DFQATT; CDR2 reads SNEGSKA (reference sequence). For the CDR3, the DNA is TGCAATGCCCGGGCCCTAGCGGGGTACCAAGAGACCCAGTACTTC. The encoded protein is CNARALAGYQETQYF.

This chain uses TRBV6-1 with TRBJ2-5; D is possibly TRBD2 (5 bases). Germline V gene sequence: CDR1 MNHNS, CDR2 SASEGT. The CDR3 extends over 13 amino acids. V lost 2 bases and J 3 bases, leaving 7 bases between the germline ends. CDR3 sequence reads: CASSEWGEETQYF. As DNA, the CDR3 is TGTGCCAGCAGTGAATGGGGAGAAGAGACCCAGTACTTC.

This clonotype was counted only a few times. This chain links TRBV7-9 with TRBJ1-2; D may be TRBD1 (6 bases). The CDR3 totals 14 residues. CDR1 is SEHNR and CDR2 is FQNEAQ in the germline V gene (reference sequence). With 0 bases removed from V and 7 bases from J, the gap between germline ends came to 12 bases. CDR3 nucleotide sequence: TGTGCCAGCAGCTTAGCGACAGGAGATACTGGCTACACCTTC. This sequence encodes CASSLATGDTGYTF.

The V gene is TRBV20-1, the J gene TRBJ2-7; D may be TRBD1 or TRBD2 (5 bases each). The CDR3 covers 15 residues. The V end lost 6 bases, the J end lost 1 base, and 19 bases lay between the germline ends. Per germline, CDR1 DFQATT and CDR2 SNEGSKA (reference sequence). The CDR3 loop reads CSARYIIGGSYEQYF. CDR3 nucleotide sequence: TGCAGTGCCCGTTATATAATTGGGGGTTCCTACGAGCAGTACTTC.

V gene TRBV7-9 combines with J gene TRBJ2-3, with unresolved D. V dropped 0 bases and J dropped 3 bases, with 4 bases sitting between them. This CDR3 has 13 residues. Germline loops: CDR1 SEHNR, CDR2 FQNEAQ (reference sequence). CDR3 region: CASSLAQTDTQYF. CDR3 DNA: TGTGCCAGCAGCTTAGCGCAAACAGATACGCAGTATTTT.

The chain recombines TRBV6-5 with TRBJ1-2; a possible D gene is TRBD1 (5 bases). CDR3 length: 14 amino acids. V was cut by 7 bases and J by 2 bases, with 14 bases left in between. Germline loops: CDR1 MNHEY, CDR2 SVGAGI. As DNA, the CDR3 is TGTGCCAGCACCACCCAATGGGGGAACTATGGCTACACCTTC. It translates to CASTTQWGNYGYTF.

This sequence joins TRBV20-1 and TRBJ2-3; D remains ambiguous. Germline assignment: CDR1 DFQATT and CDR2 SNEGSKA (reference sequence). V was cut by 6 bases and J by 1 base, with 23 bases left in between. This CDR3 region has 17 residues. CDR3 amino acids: CSAPPPGLPLRTDTQYF. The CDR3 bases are TGCAGTGCCCCACCCCCTGGGCTGCCTCTCCGCACAGATACGCAGTATTTT.

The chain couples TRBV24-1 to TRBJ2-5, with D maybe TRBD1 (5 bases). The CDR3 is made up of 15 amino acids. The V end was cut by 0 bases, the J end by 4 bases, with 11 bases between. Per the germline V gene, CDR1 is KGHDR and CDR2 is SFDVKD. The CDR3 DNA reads TGTGCCACCAGTGATTTGCAGGGCGGTTCAGAGACCCAGTACTTC. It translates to CATSDLQGGSETQYF.

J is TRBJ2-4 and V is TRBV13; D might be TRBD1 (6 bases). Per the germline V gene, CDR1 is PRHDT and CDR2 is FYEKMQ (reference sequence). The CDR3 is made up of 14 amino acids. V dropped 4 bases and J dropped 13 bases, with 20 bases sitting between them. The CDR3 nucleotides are TGTGCCAGCAGCTCGCAGGGGAAAGCATGCAAGCAGTACTTC. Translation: CASSSQGKACKQYF.

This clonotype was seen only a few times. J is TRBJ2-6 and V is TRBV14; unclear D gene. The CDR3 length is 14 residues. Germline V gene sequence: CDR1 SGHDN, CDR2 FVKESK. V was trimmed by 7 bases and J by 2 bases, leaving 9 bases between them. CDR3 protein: CASTPTAGANVLTF. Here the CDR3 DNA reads TGTGCCAGCACCCCGACTGCTGGGGCCAACGTCCTGACTTTC.

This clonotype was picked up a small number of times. In nucleotides, the CDR3 is TGTGCCAGCAGTTACTCCTCCCTAGCGGGGGGCCGAGGGCACTACGAGCAGTACTTC. It translates to CASSYSSLAGGRGHYEQYF. V is TRBV6-5 and J is TRBJ2-7, with 11 bases aligning to TRBD2. Germline assignment: CDR1 MNHEY and CDR2 SVGAGI. The junction had 13 bases not matched to a gene; V was cut back by 0 bases and J by 3 bases. The CDR3 runs to 19 residues.

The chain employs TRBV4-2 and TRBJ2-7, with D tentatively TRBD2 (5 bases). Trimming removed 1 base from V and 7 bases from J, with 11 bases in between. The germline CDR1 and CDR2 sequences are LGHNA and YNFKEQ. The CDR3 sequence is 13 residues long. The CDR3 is CASSQGSVDEQYF. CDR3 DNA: TGTGCCAGCAGCCAAGGTAGCGTTGATGAGCAGTACTTC.